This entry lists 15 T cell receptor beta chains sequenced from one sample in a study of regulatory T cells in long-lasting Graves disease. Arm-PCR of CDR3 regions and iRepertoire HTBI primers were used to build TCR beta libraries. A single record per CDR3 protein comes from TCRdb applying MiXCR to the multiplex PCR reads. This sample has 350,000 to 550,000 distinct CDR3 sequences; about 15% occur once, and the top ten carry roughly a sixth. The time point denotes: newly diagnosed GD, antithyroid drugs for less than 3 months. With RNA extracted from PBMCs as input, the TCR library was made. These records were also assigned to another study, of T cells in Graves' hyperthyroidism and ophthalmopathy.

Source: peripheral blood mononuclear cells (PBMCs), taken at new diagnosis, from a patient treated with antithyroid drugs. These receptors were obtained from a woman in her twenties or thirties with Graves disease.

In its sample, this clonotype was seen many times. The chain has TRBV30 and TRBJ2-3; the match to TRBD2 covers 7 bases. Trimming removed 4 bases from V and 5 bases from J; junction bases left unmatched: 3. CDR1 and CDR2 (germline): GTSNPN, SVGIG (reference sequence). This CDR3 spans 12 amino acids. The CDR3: CAWTSGKDTQYF. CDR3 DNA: TGTGCCTGGACTAGCGGAAAAGATACGCAGTATTTT. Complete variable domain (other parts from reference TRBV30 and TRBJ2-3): SQTIHQWPATLVQPVGSPLSLECTVEGTSNPNLYWYRQAAGRGLQLLFYSVGIGQISSEVPQNLSASRPQDRQFILSSKKLLLSDSGFYLCAWTSGKDTQYFGPGTRLTVL.

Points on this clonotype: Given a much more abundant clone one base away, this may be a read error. CDR3 in DNA: TGTGCCAGCAGTTTTGGGACTAACTATGGCTACGCCTTC. Translation gives CASSFGTNYGYAF. V and J are TRBV27 and TRBJ1-2; D may be TRBD1 (5 bases). Germline V lookup: CDR1 MNHEY, CDR2 SMNVEV (reference sequence). This CDR3 has 13 residues.

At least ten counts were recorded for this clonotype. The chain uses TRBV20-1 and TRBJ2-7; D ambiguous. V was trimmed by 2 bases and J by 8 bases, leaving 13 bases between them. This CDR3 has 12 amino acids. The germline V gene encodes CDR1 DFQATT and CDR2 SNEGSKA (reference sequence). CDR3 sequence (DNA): TGCAGTGCTAGACCCCCCCCGCACAAGCAGTACTTC. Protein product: CSARPPPHKQYF.

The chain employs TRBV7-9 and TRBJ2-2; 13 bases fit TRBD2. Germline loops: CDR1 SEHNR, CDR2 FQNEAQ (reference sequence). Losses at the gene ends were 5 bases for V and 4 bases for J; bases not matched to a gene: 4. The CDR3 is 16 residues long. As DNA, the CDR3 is TGTGCCAGCAGCAAGACTAGCGGGAGGATCACCGGGGAGCTGTTTTTT. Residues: CASSKTSGRITGELFF.

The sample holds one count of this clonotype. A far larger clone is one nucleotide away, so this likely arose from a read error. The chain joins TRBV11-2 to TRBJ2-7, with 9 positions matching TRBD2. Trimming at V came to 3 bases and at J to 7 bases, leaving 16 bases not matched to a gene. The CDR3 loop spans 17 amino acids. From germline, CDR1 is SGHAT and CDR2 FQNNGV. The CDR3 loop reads CASSFWGPGLALNEQYF. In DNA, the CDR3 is TGTGCCAGCAGCTTCTGGGGGCCGGGACTAGCTTTGAATGAGCAGTACTTC.

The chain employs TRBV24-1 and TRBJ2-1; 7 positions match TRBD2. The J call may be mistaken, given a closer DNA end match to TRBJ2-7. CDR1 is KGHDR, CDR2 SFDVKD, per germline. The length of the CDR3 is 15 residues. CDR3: CATSETREVSNEQYF. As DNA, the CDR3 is TGTGCCACCAGTGAGACCCGGGAGGTTTCCAATGAGCAGTACTTC.

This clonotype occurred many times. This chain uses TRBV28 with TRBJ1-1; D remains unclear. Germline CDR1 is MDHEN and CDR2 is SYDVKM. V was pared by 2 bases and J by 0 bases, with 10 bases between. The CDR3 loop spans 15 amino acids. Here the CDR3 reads CASSLVAGMNTEAFF. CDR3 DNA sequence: TGTGCCAGCAGTTTAGTAGCGGGAATGAACACTGAAGCTTTCTTT.

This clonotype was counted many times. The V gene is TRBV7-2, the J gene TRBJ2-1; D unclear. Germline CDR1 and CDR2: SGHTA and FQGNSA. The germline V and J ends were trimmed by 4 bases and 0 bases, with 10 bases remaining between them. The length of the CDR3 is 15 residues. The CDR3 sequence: CASSSIVSSYNEQFF. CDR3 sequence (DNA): TGTGCCAGCAGCTCCATTGTAAGCTCCTACAATGAGCAGTTCTTC.

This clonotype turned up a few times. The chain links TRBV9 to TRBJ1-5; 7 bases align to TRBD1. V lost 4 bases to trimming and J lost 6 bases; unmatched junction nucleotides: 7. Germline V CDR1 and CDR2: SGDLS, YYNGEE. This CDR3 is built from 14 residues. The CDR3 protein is CASSPSTGTQPQHF. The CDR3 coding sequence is TGTGCCAGCAGCCCCTCGACAGGGACTCAGCCCCAGCATTTT.

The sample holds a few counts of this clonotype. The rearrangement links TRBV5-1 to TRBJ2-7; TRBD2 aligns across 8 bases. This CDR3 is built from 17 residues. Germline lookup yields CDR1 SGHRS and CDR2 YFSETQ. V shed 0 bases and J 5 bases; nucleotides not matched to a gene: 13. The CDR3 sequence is CASSLAGLAGIYHEQYF. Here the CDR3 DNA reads TGCGCCAGCAGCTTGGCCGGGTTAGCGGGAATTTACCACGAGCAGTACTTC. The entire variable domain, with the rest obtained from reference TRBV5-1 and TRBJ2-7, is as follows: KAGVTQTPRYLIKTRGQQVTLSCSPISGHRSVSWYQQTPGQGLQFLFEYFSETQRNKGNFPGRFSGRQFSNSRSEMNVSTLELGDSALYLCASSLAGLAGIYHEQYFGPGTRLTVT.

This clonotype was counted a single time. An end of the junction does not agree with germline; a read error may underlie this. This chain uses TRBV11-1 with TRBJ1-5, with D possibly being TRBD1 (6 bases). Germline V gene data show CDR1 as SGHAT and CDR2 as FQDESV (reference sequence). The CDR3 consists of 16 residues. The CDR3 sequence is CASSVAGGGGNQPQHF. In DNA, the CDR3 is TGTGCCAGCAGCGTAGCTGGTGGGGGCGGCAATCAGCCCCAGCATTTT.

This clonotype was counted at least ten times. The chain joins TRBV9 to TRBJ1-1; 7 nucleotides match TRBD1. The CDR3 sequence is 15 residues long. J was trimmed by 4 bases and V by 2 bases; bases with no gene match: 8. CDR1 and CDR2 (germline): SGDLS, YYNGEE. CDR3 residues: CASSVEGYRGTEAFF. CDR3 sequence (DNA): TGTGCCAGCAGCGTCGAAGGCTACAGGGGCACTGAAGCTTTCTTT.

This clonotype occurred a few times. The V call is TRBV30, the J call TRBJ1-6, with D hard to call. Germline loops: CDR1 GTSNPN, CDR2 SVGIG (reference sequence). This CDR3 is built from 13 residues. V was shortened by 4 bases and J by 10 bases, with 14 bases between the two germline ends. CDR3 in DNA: TGTGCCTGGACCCGGGTTACGGGATCACCCCTCCACTTT. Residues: CAWTRVTGSPLHF.

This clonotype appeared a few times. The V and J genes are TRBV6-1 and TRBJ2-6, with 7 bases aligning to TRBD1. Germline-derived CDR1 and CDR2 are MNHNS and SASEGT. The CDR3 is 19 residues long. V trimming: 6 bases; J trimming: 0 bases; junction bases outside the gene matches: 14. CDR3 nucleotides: TGTGCCAGCAGCCAAGCAGAGGGGGCCGGACTCTCTGGGGCCAACGTCCTGACTTTC. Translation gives CASSQAEGAGLSGANVLTF.

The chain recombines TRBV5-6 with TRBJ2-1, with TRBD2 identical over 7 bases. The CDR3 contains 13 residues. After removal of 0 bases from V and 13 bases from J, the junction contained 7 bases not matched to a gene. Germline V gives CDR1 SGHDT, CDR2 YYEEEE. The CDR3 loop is CASSLGSAGAQFF. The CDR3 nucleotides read TGTGCCAGCAGCTTGGGGTCCGCGGGAGCCCAGTTCTTC.